These 21 T cell receptor beta chains came from one sample sequenced in a study of a mutant IDH1 vaccine in newly diagnosed glioma. Produced via immunoSEQ multiplex PCR; TCRdb's table is partial and in-frame only. The sample lists fewer than 45,000 clones; roughly 90% were seen once. Which antigens these TCRs recognize remains unknown. The time point here: week 23, last vaccination. Every vaccine dose comprised 300 ug of mutant IDH1 20-mer peptide plus topical imiquimod. This sample comprised PBMCs, obtained from a glioma patient whose treatment included an IDH1 peptide vaccine. The receptors originated from a man in his fifties with glioma.

The J gene is TRBJ1-3, the V gene TRBV28; 7 nucleotides align to TRBD1. CDR1 and CDR2 (germline): MDHEN, SYDVKM. The CDR3 runs to 14 residues. V shed 8 bases, J shed 0 bases, and the junction held 4 bases outside the gene matches. As DNA, the CDR3 is TGTGCCAGCCTTGACAGGGCCTCTGGAAACACCATATATTTT. Its translation is CASLDRASGNTIYF.

This chain uses TRBV5-1 with TRBJ2-7; D ambiguous. V was pared by 0 bases and J by 6 bases, with 13 bases between. Germline CDR1 and CDR2: SGHRS and YFSETQ. The CDR3 has 14 amino acids. For the CDR3, the DNA is TGCGCCAGCAGCTTGGCCGGTGGGAATGGCGAGCAGTACTTC. Protein sequence: CASSLAGGNGEQYF.

A single count supports this clone. This chain joins TRBV19 and TRBJ1-2; the D gene is possibly TRBD1 (6 bases). Trimming stripped 6 bases from V and 2 bases from J, with 7 bases between. The CDR3 loop spans 12 amino acids. CDR1 is LNHDA, CDR2 SQIVND, per germline (reference sequence). For the CDR3, the DNA is TGTGCCAGTAGCGACAGGAACTATGGCTACACCTTC. It codes for CASSDRNYGYTF.

J is TRBJ2-1 and V is TRBV6-5, with a weak D call TRBD2 (7 bases). V was cut by 2 bases and J by 3 bases, with 11 bases left in between. The CDR3 consists of 15 residues. In germline, CDR1 is MNHEY, CDR2 SVGAGI. CDR3 DNA: TGTGCCAGCAGTTACGTCGGGGGGCTCTACAATGAGCAGTTCTTC. This gives the protein CASSYVGGLYNEQFF.

The rearrangement joins TRBV5-1 to TRBJ2-2; 13 positions agree with TRBD2. After removal of 2 bases from V and 7 bases from J, the junction contained 8 bases not matched to a gene. This CDR3 spans 17 amino acids. In germline, CDR1 is SGHRS, CDR2 YFSETQ. The CDR3: CASSFTTSGRASGELFF. DNA of the CDR3: TGCGCCAGCAGCTTTACCACTAGCGGGAGGGCAAGCGGGGAGCTGTTTTTT.

The chain is built from TRBV7-2 and TRBJ2-3; D unclear. Looked up from germline, CDR1 is SGHTA and CDR2 is FQGNSA. This CDR3 has 15 residues. V was trimmed by 0 bases and J by 0 bases, leaving 7 bases between them. CDR3 in DNA: TGTGCCAGCAGCTTAGCGGGGAAAAGCACAGATACGCAGTATTTT. The encoded protein is CASSLAGKSTDTQYF.

The genes are TRBV2 and TRBJ2-3; 11 bases fit TRBD1. V was clipped by 7 bases and J by 4 bases; unmatched bases: 4. The germline gives CDR1 SNHLY, CDR2 FYNNEI. The CDR3 totals 14 residues. The CDR3 loop reads CASNAGQGADTQYF. CDR3 sequence (DNA): TGTGCCAGCAATGCGGGACAGGGGGCAGATACGCAGTATTTT.

This rearrangement joins TRBV30 to TRBJ2-5; 7 bases match TRBD2. The CDR3 extends over 12 amino acids. J gave up 4 bases and V 1 base, and 0 bases lay outside the gene matches. Germline V CDR1 and CDR2: GTSNPN, SVGIG (reference sequence). The CDR3 DNA follows: TGTGCCTGGAGTGCGGGGGGAGAGACCCAGTACTTC. Protein product: CAWSAGGETQYF.

This chain joins TRBV27 and TRBJ2-7, with TRBD1 identical over 7 bases. This CDR3 is built from 15 residues. Germline CDR1 reads MNHEY; CDR2 reads SMNVEV (reference sequence). J lost 5 bases, V lost 2 bases, and 9 bases had no gene match. CDR3 nucleotide sequence: TGTGCCAGCAGTTTACGTGGGACAGCGATCGACGAGCAGTACTTC. It encodes CASSLRGTAIDEQYF.

V usage is TRBV4-1 and J usage is TRBJ2-1, with 13 bases matching TRBD2. J was trimmed by 8 bases and V by 4 bases; bases with no gene match: 8. The CDR3 is 16 residues long. In germline, CDR1 is MGHRA, CDR2 YSYEKL. The CDR3, as DNA: TGCGCCAGCAGCCGGAGGACTAGCGGGAGTTTCGATGAGCAGTTCTTC. Translating it yields CASSRRTSGSFDEQFF.

The V and J genes are TRBV5-1 and TRBJ2-5; a possible D gene is TRBD2 (6 bases). CDR1 is SGHRS, CDR2 YFSETQ, per germline. V was clipped by 4 bases and J by 1 base, with 11 bases between them. There are 14 residues in the CDR3. CDR3 coding DNA: TGCGCCAGCAGCGCGGGACTGATCCAAGAGACCCAGTACTTC. Translating it yields CASSAGLIQETQYF.

The chain is built from TRBV6-1 and TRBJ1-5; D unresolved. V was trimmed by 1 base and J by 5 bases, leaving 6 bases between them. This CDR3 has 13 residues. Germline V gives CDR1 MNHNS, CDR2 SASEGT. For the CDR3, the DNA is TGTGCCAGCAGTGAAGGGAAGGATCAGCCCCAGCATTTT. Translated, it gives CASSEGKDQPQHF.

The chain employs TRBV7-2 and TRBJ2-5; 9 positions agree with TRBD1. Per the germline V gene, CDR1 is SGHTA and CDR2 is FQGNSA. The J segment lost 7 bases and the V segment lost 4 bases, leaving 10 bases of the junction unmatched. CDR3 length: 15 residues. For the CDR3, the DNA is TGTGCCAGCAGCTCCACAGGGGGCTATCGGGGGACCCAGTACTTC. It is translated as CASSSTGGYRGTQYF.

This clone occurred a few times. The rearrangement joins TRBV20-1 to TRBJ1-5, with D unclear. Germline V gene data show CDR1 as DFQATT and CDR2 as SNEGSKA (reference sequence). CDR3 size: 10 residues. Trimming removed 5 bases at V and 10 bases at J, with 9 bases between. The CDR3 region has the DNA TGCAGTGCTGGAATTAAACCCCAGCATTTT. Translating gives CSAGIKPQHF.

Here the CDR3 DNA reads TGTGCCAGCTCACCAACCAGGGGCGCTTACAATGAGCAGTTCTTC. Protein product: CASSPTRGAYNEQFF. The V and J genes are TRBV18 and TRBJ2-1, with D perhaps matching TRBD1 (6 bases). Between the trimmed V and J ends, which lost 2 bases and 4 bases, there was a span of 12 bases. Germline V gives CDR1 KGHSH, CDR2 LQKENI. The CDR3 has 15 residues.

The V and J genes are TRBV30 and TRBJ2-1; D is unclear. V was pared by 4 bases and J by 5 bases, with 9 bases between. The CDR3 totals 12 residues. Per germline, CDR1 GTSNPN and CDR2 SVGIG (reference sequence). CDR3 in DNA: TGTGCCTGGACCTTAAGCCACAATGAGCAGTTCTTC. Protein: CAWTLSHNEQFF.

The chain combines TRBV2 with TRBJ2-7; possibly TRBD1 for D (6 bases). V lost 9 bases, J lost 5 bases, and 20 bases lay in between. Germline CDR1 and CDR2: SNHLY and FYNNEI. This CDR3 region has 14 residues. CDR3 nucleotides: TGTGCCAGTGAGGGGGACGGTCCCTTCGACGAGCAGTACTTC. Its translation is CASEGDGPFDEQYF.

This chain links TRBV5-4 with TRBJ2-5; D might be TRBD1 or TRBD2, each matching 6 bases. The CDR3 loop spans 14 amino acids. V lost 3 bases, J lost 6 bases, and 15 bases lay in between. Per the germline V gene, CDR1 is SGHNT and CDR2 is YYREEE (reference sequence). This chain's CDR3 is CASSSDGGGKTQYF. The CDR3 DNA is TGTGCCAGCAGCTCCGACGGAGGGGGGAAGACCCAGTACTTC.

The rearrangement joins TRBV19 to TRBJ1-1; D ambiguous. Germline values: CDR1 LNHDA, CDR2 SQIVND (reference sequence). V was cut by 2 bases and J by 0 bases, with 7 bases left in between. The CDR3 totals 14 residues. The CDR3 bases are TGTGCCAGTAGTATACGGGAGGTGAACACTGAAGCTTTCTTT. It yields the protein CASSIREVNTEAFF.

This chain uses TRBV19 with TRBJ2-7; unclear D gene. V was trimmed by 5 bases and J by 2 bases, leaving 10 bases between them. The CDR3 length is 13 residues. Germline CDR1 and CDR2: LNHDA and SQIVND (reference sequence). The CDR3 here is CASSWAGPYEQYF. CDR3 DNA sequence: TGTGCCAGTAGTTGGGCCGGACCCTACGAGCAGTACTTC.

The V call is TRBV7-2, the J call TRBJ2-1; D gene unclear. CDR1 is SGHTA and CDR2 is FQGNSA in the germline V gene. Trimming took 1 base from V and 6 from J, leaving 4 bases between them. The CDR3 has 12 amino acids. The CDR3 loop is CASSLVVNEQFF. In nucleotides, the CDR3 is TGTGCCAGCAGCTTAGTAGTCAATGAGCAGTTCTTC.